One sample yielded the 2 T cell receptor beta chains listed below, sequenced in a study of T cells in Graves' hyperthyroidism and ophthalmopathy. RNA transcripts gave rise to amplified TCR beta CDR3 regions. A set of HTBI primers served as the primers for a first-round RT-PCR of the TCR CDR3. MiXCR, run by TCRdb on the multiplex PCR reads, gives a single entry per CDR3 protein. The sample has about 350,000 distinct CDR3 sequences, 11% to 15% seen once. Material: blood. Receptors were obtained from a woman in her twenties or thirties with Graves' hyperthyroidism.

This clonotype was detected only a few times. This rearrangement joins TRBV29-1 to TRBJ2-3; D may be TRBD2 (6 bases). This CDR3 comprises 15 residues. V lost 1 base and J 3 bases, leaving 14 bases between the germline ends. Per the germline V gene, CDR1 is SQVTM and CDR2 is ANQGSEA. CDR3 protein: CSVEARRVGTDTQYF. CDR3 DNA sequence: TGCAGCGTTGAAGCCAGGAGGGTTGGTACAGATACGCAGTATTTT.

This clonotype was detected many times. The chain employs TRBV20-1 and TRBJ2-5; either TRBD1 or TRBD2 may supply D (5 bases each). This CDR3 spans 15 amino acids. From germline, CDR1 is DFQATT and CDR2 SNEGSKA (reference sequence). V lost 6 bases, J lost 3 bases, and 20 bases lay in between. As DNA, the CDR3 is TGCAGTGCCAGCCTACCGGGGCGCCCGGAAGAGACCCAGTACTTC. The encoded protein is CSASLPGRPEETQYF.